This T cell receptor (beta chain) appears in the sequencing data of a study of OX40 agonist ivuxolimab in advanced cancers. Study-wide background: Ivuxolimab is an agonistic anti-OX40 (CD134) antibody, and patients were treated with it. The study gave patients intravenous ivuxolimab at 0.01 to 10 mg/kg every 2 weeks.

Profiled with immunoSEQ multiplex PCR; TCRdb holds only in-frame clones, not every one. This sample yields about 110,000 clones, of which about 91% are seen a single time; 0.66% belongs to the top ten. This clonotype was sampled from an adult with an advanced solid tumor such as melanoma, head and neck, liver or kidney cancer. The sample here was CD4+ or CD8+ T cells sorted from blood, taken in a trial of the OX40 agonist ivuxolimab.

This CDR3 is CASSGGDSPLHF. The CDR3 DNA sequence: TGTGCCAGCAGTGGAGGAGATTCACCCCTCCACTTT. The rearrangement uses TRBV7-9 and TRBJ1-6; D is unresolved. This CDR3 comprises 12 residues. The germline CDR1 and CDR2 sequences are SEHNR and FQNEAQ (reference sequence). V was pared by 6 bases and J by 8 bases, with 8 bases between.